This is a list of T cell receptor beta chains from one sample in a study of shared clonotypes between healthy human individuals. Sequencing was performed with immunoSEQ multiplex PCR; in TCRdb, only in-frame clones are kept and a portion is missing. The sample records under 1,100,000 clones, 70% to 80% being singletons. Source material: memory CD4+ T cells from PBMCs. These receptors all stem from a man younger than 30 in good health. Some clones in this sample may be carry-over from other donors' samples. The CDR3 runs from the conserved cysteine through the conserved F or W. The D gene is left open where the match is weak. The listing skips clone size in some rows; elsewhere it reads once, few, many or a size class.

.	TRBV2	TRBJ2-6	.	CASSAAVGTSGANVLTF	TGTGCCAGCAGTGCGGCAGTAGGGACCTCTGGGGCCAACGTCCTGACTTTC
.	TRBV5-4	TRBJ2-2	.	CASSLVAGGTGELFF	TGTGCCAGCAGCTTGGTTGCCGGGGGCACCGGGGAGCTGTTTTTT
.	TRBV6-5	TRBJ1-1	.	CASSYSPTTAATEAFF	TGTGCCAGCAGTTACTCTCCGACTACTGCGGCCACTGAAGCTTTCTTT
TRBD2	TRBV18	TRBJ2-1	.	CASSSGLAGVSPNEQFF	TGTGCCAGCTCCTCAGGACTAGCGGGAGTTAGTCCTAATGAGCAGTTCTTC
TRBD1	TRBV6-6	TRBJ2-7	.	CATATGNYEQYF	TGTGCCACCGCGACAGGGAACTACGAGCAGTACTTC
.	TRBV18	TRBJ2-1	.	CASSPTDLRDEQFF	TGTGCCAGTTCCCCAACGGACCTGCGGGATGAGCAGTTCTTC
.	TRBV19	TRBJ1-5	.	CASTPTGTLNQPQHF	TGTGCCAGTACTCCGACCGGGACACTCAATCAGCCCCAGCATTTT
TRBD1	TRBV28	TRBJ2-7	.	CASSLSGTGGDEQYF	TGTGCCAGCAGTTTATCCGGGACAGGGGGCGACGAGCAGTACTTC
.	TRBV12-5	TRBJ2-5	.	CASGLARETQYF	TGTGCTAGTGGTTTGGCCCGTGAGACCCAGTACTTC
.	TRBV4-1	TRBJ2-6	.	CASSQVYGHSGANVLTF	TGCGCCAGCAGCCAAGTTTACGGGCACTCTGGGGCCAACGTCCTGACTTTC
TRBD2	TRBV7-3	TRBJ2-1	many	CASSLGLAGNNEQFF	TGTGCCAGCAGCCTGGGGCTAGCGGGTAACAATGAGCAGTTCTTC
.	TRBV5-4	TRBJ2-7	.	CASSLDDPEFSYEQYF	TGTGCCAGCAGCTTGGACGACCCCGAGTTCTCCTACGAGCAGTACTTC
.	TRBV6-1	TRBJ1-2	once	CASSPTTHYGYTF	TGTGCCAGCAGTCCCACAACCCACTATGGCTACACCTTC
TRBD2	TRBV7-9	TRBJ2-7	.	CASSKDTRTSLGEQYF	TGTGCCAGCAGCAAAGATACGCGGACTAGCCTCGGCGAGCAGTACTTC
TRBD1	TRBV7-3	TRBJ1-4	few	CASSLGQGEKLFF	TGTGCCAGCAGCCTAGGACAGGGGGAAAAACTGTTTTTT
TRBD1	TRBV28	TRBJ1-5	.	CASRGQGLYSNQPQHF	TGTGCCAGCAGAGGACAGGGTTTATACAGCAATCAGCCCCAGCATTTT
.	TRBV4-1	TRBJ1-2	.	CASSQVTAEANYGYTF	TGCGCCAGCAGCCAAGTCACGGCCGAAGCTAACTATGGCTACACCTTC
.	TRBV4-3	TRBJ2-7	.	CASSQTTRNYEQYF	TGCGCCAGCAGCCAGACGACACGGAACTACGAGCAGTACTTC
TRBD2	TRBV5-1	TRBJ2-3	many	CASSIVGGRASDTQYF	TGCGCCAGCAGCATCGTGGGCGGGAGGGCCTCAGATACGCAGTATTTT
TRBD1	TRBV18	TRBJ1-2	.	CASSSGQGQGGYTF	TGTGCCAGCTCATCCGGACAGGGGCAGGGTGGCTACACCTTC
TRBD1	TRBV19	TRBJ1-4	.	CASSPGQGAAGLFF	TGTGCCAGTAGTCCGGGACAGGGAGCCGCCGGACTGTTTTTT
.	TRBV6-6	TRBJ1-1	.	CASSGADTNTEAFF	TGTGCCAGCAGTGGGGCGGACACAAACACTGAAGCTTTCTTT
TRBD2	TRBV18	TRBJ2-7	.	CASSLTRGTSSYEQYF	TGTGCCAGCTCACTAACCCGCGGGACTAGCTCGTACGAGCAGTACTTC
.	TRBV5-4	TRBJ1-2	once	CASSAPGQEANYGYTF	TGTGCCAGCAGCGCCCCGGGACAAGAAGCTAACTATGGCTACACCTTC
.	TRBV19	TRBJ1-3	.	CASASSAGNTIYF	TGTGCCAGTGCCTCATCGGCCGGAAACACCATATATTTT
.	TRBV10-2	TRBJ1-4	.	CASSSAATNEKLFF	TGCGCCAGCAGTTCAGCTGCAACTAATGAAAAACTGTTTTTT
TRBD1	TRBV7-9	TRBJ2-1	many	CASSAPGQGSNEQFF	TGTGCCAGCAGCGCCCCGGGACAGGGTTCCAATGAGCAGTTCTTC
.	TRBV5-5	TRBJ2-7	.	CASSARLLGAKQYF	TGTGCCAGCAGCGCCCGCCTCTTAGGGGCAAAGCAGTACTTC
.	TRBV28	TRBJ1-1	.	CASTLPTKEAFF	TGTGCCAGCACCTTACCCACAAAAGAAGCTTTCTTT
.	TRBV29-1	TRBJ2-3	.	CSVERILWVDTQYF	TGCAGCGTTGAAAGGATCCTCTGGGTAGATACGCAGTATTTT
.	TRBV7-8	TRBJ2-6	once	CASSLGQLSGANVLTF	TGTGCCAGCAGCTTAGGGCAGCTCTCTGGGGCCAACGTCCTGACTTTC